Each of the 22 T cell receptor beta chains below was sequenced from the same sample in a study of PD-1 blockade in classical Hodgkin lymphoma (dated by TCRdb to 2019 to 2021). Receptor libraries were prepared by the immunoSEQ multiplex PCR assay. TCRdb holds this immuneACCESS table with in-frame rearrangements only. Some clones are missing; in checked studies, unresolved V genes explain under half, and the rest has no known cause. This sample is represented by about 86,000 clones; 89% of them were singletons. Clones ranked in the top ten supply approximately 12% of the sample. Interpreted using the paper, the time point label stands for: cycle 2 day 1 (C2D1) of nivolumab. Every trial patient had relapsed after autologous stem cell transplantation, and cohorts A, B and C differed in prior brentuximab vedotin exposure. Source: peripheral blood mononuclear cells (PBMCs), taken before the second cycle of nivolumab. The receptors shown here come from a human donor with classical Hodgkin lymphoma.

Regarding this clone: Sequence at one end of the junction differs from germline and may be a read error. The V call is TRBV6-5, the J call TRBJ2-1; 7 nucleotides agree with TRBD2. Looked up from germline, CDR1 is MNHEY and CDR2 is SVGAGI. CDR3 length equals 12 residues. The chain's CDR3 is CASSYSGTPAVF. Written as DNA, the CDR3 is TGTGCCAGCAGTTACAGCGGGACTCCTGCGGTCTTC.

This chain connects TRBV6-1 to TRBJ2-5; possible D gene TRBD1, 6 bases. CDR1 and CDR2 (germline): MNHNS, SASEGT. The V end lost 4 bases, the J end lost 0 bases, and 9 bases lay between the germline ends. The CDR3 covers 14 residues. As DNA, the CDR3 is TGTGCCAGCAGTGCGGGACACAACCAAGAGACCCAGTACTTC. Protein: CASSAGHNQETQYF.

In the case of this clone: Its ends do not fully match the called genes, so a read error is possible. The genes are TRBV29-1 and TRBJ2-1, with D unclear. The CDR3 totals 11 residues. Germline CDR1 SQVTM, CDR2 ANQGSEA. CDR3 region: CSVEDSQRRVF. DNA of the CDR3: TGCAGCGTTGAAGATTCTCAGAGGAGAGTCTTC.

V and J are TRBV28 and TRBJ2-7; D could derive from TRBD1 or TRBD2 (6 bases each). Trimming shortened V by 5 bases and J by 0 bases, and 14 bases separated the two germline ends. Germline CDR1 and CDR2: MDHEN and SYDVKM. This CDR3 is 15 amino acids long. CDR3 bases: TGTGCCAGCAGTCCTATTGGGGGGCTCTCCTACGAGCAGTACTTC. It yields the protein CASSPIGGLSYEQYF.

This clone appeared a single time. A junction end diverges from the germline sequence, so it may reflect a read error. The gene calls are TRBV28 and TRBJ2-5; D might be TRBD1 (6 bases). The CDR3 totals 11 residues. Germline loops: CDR1 MDHEN, CDR2 SYDVKM. The CDR3 region has the DNA TGTGCCAGCAGTCTTGGGGGCCGACACAACTTC. Translation gives CASSLGGRHNF.

DNA of the CDR3: TGTGCCAGCAGTGACCCACCTGAGTCGGGCGGACAGGGGGGAGTCCATCCCTACGAGCAGTACTTC. Protein product: CASSDPPESGGQGGVHPYEQYF. The chain combines TRBV6-4 with TRBJ2-7; 10 bases fit TRBD1. Germline lookup yields CDR1 MRHNA and CDR2 SNTAGT. There are 22 residues in the CDR3. V lost 2 bases and J lost 2; bases outside the gene matches: 24.

The J gene is TRBJ2-5, the V gene TRBV7-9, with 13 bases identical to TRBD2. The CDR3 runs to 16 residues. CDR1 is SEHNR, CDR2 FQNEAQ, per germline (reference sequence). The trim removed 5 bases at V and 2 bases at J, leaving 5 bases unmatched. CDR3 nucleotide sequence: TGTGCCAGCAGCCAGGGACTAGCGGGAAAACAAGAGACCCAGTACTTC. Residues: CASSQGLAGKQETQYF.

The sample holds one count of this clone. The CDR3 loop reads CASTDRVRIETQYF. CDR3 sequence (DNA): TGCGCCAGCACGGACAGGGTACGGATTGAGACCCAGTACTTC. This chain uses TRBV5-1 with TRBJ2-5; 8 bases are shared with TRBD1. The CDR3 length is 14 residues. Germline V gene sequence: CDR1 SGHRS, CDR2 YFSETQ. The V and J ends lost 6 bases and 5 bases, in that order; junction bases with no gene match: 9.

A few counts support this clone. The chain combines TRBV6-1 with TRBJ1-2; no firm D call. Trimming shortened V by 6 bases and J by 5 bases, and 16 bases separated the two germline ends. Germline V gives CDR1 MNHNS, CDR2 SASEGT. The CDR3 is made up of 14 amino acids. The CDR3 sequence is CASRGWSHLYGYTF. CDR3 nucleotides: TGTGCCAGCAGGGGTTGGAGCCATCTTTATGGCTACACCTTC.

This chain connects TRBV14 to TRBJ1-4; a weak D match, TRBD1 (6 bases). Looked up from germline, CDR1 is SGHDN and CDR2 is FVKESK. The CDR3 length is 13 residues. V was pared by 1 base and J by 8 bases, with 8 bases between. CDR3 protein: CASSQATGEKLFF. In DNA form, the CDR3 reads TGTGCCAGCAGCCAAGCAACAGGGGAAAAACTGTTTTTT.

The chain is built from TRBV18 and TRBJ1-2; D is uncertain. This CDR3 region has 12 residues. Germline V lookup: CDR1 KGHSH, CDR2 LQKENI. Trimming removed 0 bases from V and 6 bases from J, with 5 bases in between. CDR3 DNA: TGTGCCAGCTCACCACCGATTCATGGCTACACCTTC. This translates into CASSPPIHGYTF. Full variable domain (remainder filled in from reference TRBV18 and TRBJ1-2): NAGVMQNPRHLVRRRGQEARLRCSPMKGHSHVYWYRQLPEEGLKFMVYLQKENIIDESGMPKERFSAEFPKEGPSILRIQQVVRGDSAAYFCASSPPIHGYTFGSGTRLTVV.

V is TRBV10-3 and J is TRBJ1-2; 8 bases are a match to TRBD1. The CDR3 length is 18 residues. The ends lost 4 bases at V and 9 bases at J; junction bases unmatched: 22. From germline, CDR1 is ENHRY and CDR2 SYGVKD. In DNA, the CDR3 is TGTGCCATCAGTGCAGCAGGGGGCGGCTTATCACCGCGGGAGCGCTACACCTTC. As protein: CAISAAGGGLSPRERYTF.

Details on this clone: At one boundary the junction diverges from the germline segment, which might be a read error. The rearrangement joins TRBV29-1 to TRBJ2-5; a weak D match, TRBD1 (6 bases). The CDR3 length is 13 residues. Germline V lookup: CDR1 SQVTM, CDR2 ANQGSEA. CDR3 protein: CSVDQQGSETQHF. CDR3 DNA sequence: TGCAGCGTTGATCAACAGGGTTCGGAGACCCAGCACTTC.

J is TRBJ2-3 and V is TRBV5-1, with D perhaps TRBD2 (6 bases). The CDR3 totals 15 residues. V was trimmed by 0 bases and J by 0 bases, leaving 8 bases between them. The germline gives CDR1 SGHRS, CDR2 YFSETQ. The CDR3 nucleotides are TGCGCCAGCAGCTTGGGGGACTTTAGCACAGATACGCAGTATTTT. This sequence encodes CASSLGDFSTDTQYF.

The chain carries TRBV4-2 and TRBJ2-3; D gene ambiguous. The germline V gene has CDR1 LGHNA and CDR2 YNFKEQ. The CDR3 spans 16 residues. The V and J ends lost 4 bases and 0 bases respectively, with 14 bases between them. As DNA, the CDR3 is TGTGCCAGCAGCCTTCCCACTGAGGCGAGCACAGATACGCAGTATTTT. This encodes CASSLPTEASTDTQYF.

The gene calls are TRBV28 and TRBJ2-3; no definite D call. The CDR3 sequence is 12 residues long. Trimming stripped 8 bases from V and 6 bases from J, with 12 bases between. Looked up from germline, CDR1 is MDHEN and CDR2 is SYDVKM. CDR3 region: CASSVQTDTQYF. The CDR3 DNA reads as TGTGCCAGCTCTGTCCAGACGGATACGCAGTATTTT.

The chain links TRBV27 to TRBJ2-7; D is unresolved. Germline lookup yields CDR1 MNHEY and CDR2 SMNVEV (reference sequence). This CDR3 contains 16 residues. Trimming took 2 bases from V and 0 from J, leaving 14 bases between them. The CDR3 DNA follows: TGTGCCAGCAGTTTAGCCCCTCGGACGGGCTCCTACGAGCAGTACTTC. Amino acid sequence: CASSLAPRTGSYEQYF.

There are a few counts of this clone. This rearrangement joins TRBV19 to TRBJ2-7, with 9 bases fitting TRBD2. V trimming: 4 bases; J trimming: 5 bases; junction bases outside the gene matches: 6. The CDR3 extends over 14 amino acids. Looked up from germline, CDR1 is LNHDA and CDR2 is SQIVND (reference sequence). The CDR3 here is CASSTEREANEQYF. CDR3 bases: TGTGCCAGTAGTACCGAGCGGGAGGCTAACGAGCAGTACTTC.

This clone appeared a single time. DNA for the CDR3: TGTGCCAGCAGCTTAGCGCGGCGACAGGCCCCCTTCGGGGACACCGGGGAGCTGTTTTTT. Its protein is CASSLARRQAPFGDTGELFF. The V and J genes are TRBV7-6 and TRBJ2-2, with D possibly matching TRBD1 (6 bases). This CDR3 spans 20 amino acids. CDR1 is SGHVS, CDR2 FNYEAQ, per germline. The V end was cut by 0 bases, the J end by 3 bases, with 23 bases between.

This chain joins TRBV2 and TRBJ1-2, with 7 positions matching TRBD1. The CDR3 is 14 residues long. V dropped 6 bases and J dropped 7; count of bases not matched to a gene: 11. Germline assignment: CDR1 SNHLY and CDR2 FYNNEI. The CDR3 nucleotides read TGTGCCAGCAGAGACTTAACAGGGGCGGGTGGCTACACCTTC. Its translation is CASRDLTGAGGYTF.

The chain uses TRBV6-5 and TRBJ2-7; the match to TRBD2 covers 7 bases. V gave up 0 bases and J gave up 0 bases; unmatched junction bases: 2. The CDR3 has 15 residues. The germline gives CDR1 MNHEY, CDR2 SVGAGI. The CDR3 is CASSYSGRASYEQYF. In nucleotides, the CDR3 is TGTGCCAGCAGTTACTCTGGGAGGGCCTCCTACGAGCAGTACTTC.

The chain recombines TRBV2 with TRBJ2-2; 9 bases are shared with TRBD1. Germline assignment: CDR1 SNHLY and CDR2 FYNNEI. V lost 3 bases to trimming and J lost 5 bases; unmatched junction nucleotides: 7. The CDR3 consists of 16 residues. In nucleotides, the CDR3 is TGTGCCAGCAGTGATCCGGGACAGGGTCTTACCGGGGAGCTGTTTTTT. It encodes CASSDPGQGLTGELFF.